This T cell receptor (beta chain) originates from a study of T cell changes during pregnancy in multiple sclerosis. Clones were read by immunoSEQ multiplex PCR, and TCRdb kept only the in-frame ones, dropping some. The profile shows 55,000 to 70,000 clones, around 89% of them singletons. CDR1 and CDR2 (germline): LNHDA, SQIVND (reference sequence). CDR3 size: 14 residues. V was clipped by 5 bases and J by 2 bases; unmatched bases: 5. The receptor comes from a female donor with multiple sclerosis, enrolled in a pregnancy study. The material was peripheral blood, obtained in the first trimester of pregnancy. The chain is built from TRBV19 and TRBJ2-5; 7 bases fit TRBD2. CDR3 DNA: TGTGCCAGTAGTCCCGGGACTATACAAGAGACCCAGTACTTC. Amino acid sequence: CASSPGTIQETQYF.